This passage covers 14 T cell receptor beta chains from one sample sequenced in a study of response to subunit inactivated influenza vaccine. TCRdb re-called the RT-PCR reads through MiXCR, storing one row per CDR3 protein. The table includes over 150,000 distinct CDR3 sequences, roughly 8.7% detected once. Material: non-naive T cells sorted from PBMCs, obtained on the day of vaccination. All receptors come from a man in his fifties or sixties who received an inactivated influenza vaccine.

This clonotype has a handful of counts. This sequence joins TRBV29-1 and TRBJ2-2; possibly TRBD1 or TRBD2 for D (7 bases each). CDR1 SQVTM and CDR2 ANQGSEA come from the germline V gene. This CDR3 spans 14 amino acids. Trimming stripped 6 bases from V and 4 bases from J, with 15 bases between. This CDR3 is CSVGGGGGTGELFF. The DNA of the CDR3 is TGCAGCGTGGGAGGGGGCGGTGGCACCGGGGAGCTGTTTTTT.

This clonotype was counted a few times. This chain links TRBV18 with TRBJ2-7; 10 bases align to TRBD1. CDR1 and CDR2 from the germline V gene are KGHSH and LQKENI. There are 15 residues in the CDR3. J gave up 4 bases and V 4 bases, and 7 bases lay outside the gene matches. The CDR3 sequence is CASSQRQGAFYEQYF. In DNA form, the CDR3 reads TGTGCCAGCTCACAAAGACAGGGGGCTTTTTACGAGCAGTACTTC.

This clonotype was recorded once. The chain has TRBV7-2 and TRBJ2-5; 7 positions match TRBD2. Germline lookup yields CDR1 SGHTA and CDR2 FQGNSA. The V segment lost 7 bases and the J segment 5 bases; nucleotides outside the gene matches: 7. CDR3 length: 13 residues. DNA of the CDR3: TGTGCCAGCACCGAGTGGGGGGGTGAGACCCAGTACTTC. It yields the protein CASTEWGGETQYF.

This clonotype appeared many times. J is TRBJ1-4 and V is TRBV2, with D perhaps matching TRBD1 (5 bases). Germline CDR1 SNHLY, CDR2 FYNNEI. The CDR3 has 14 residues. Deletions cut 6 bases from V and 5 bases from J, with 13 bases between. CDR3 in amino acids: CASRVQVTNEKLFF. In DNA form, the CDR3 reads TGTGCCAGCAGGGTACAGGTTACGAATGAAAAACTGTTTTTT.

This clonotype showed up many times. The chain links TRBV5-1 to TRBJ1-4; TRBD1 matches 10 bases. The CDR3 spans 16 residues. V shed 0 bases, J shed 7 bases, and the junction held 6 bases outside the gene matches. Germline V CDR1 and CDR2: SGHRS, YFSETQ. CDR3 DNA sequence: TGCGCCAGCAGCTTGGAAAGACAGGGGGCAGGTGAAAAACTGTTTTTT. Protein sequence: CASSLERQGAGEKLFF.

This clonotype came up many times. The rearrangement uses TRBV5-5 and TRBJ1-3; D not resolved. Germline values: CDR1 SGHKS, CDR2 YYEKEE (reference sequence). Trimming removed 0 bases from V and 2 bases from J, with 6 bases in between. The CDR3 runs to 14 residues. The chain's CDR3 is CASSLAGAGNTIYF. As DNA, the CDR3 is TGTGCCAGCAGCTTGGCTGGGGCTGGAAACACCATATATTTT. The full variable domain, in which reference TRBV5-5 and TRBJ1-3 provide the parts outside the CDR3, is DAGVTQSPTHLIKTRGQQVTLRCSPISGHKSVSWYQQVLGQGPQFIFQYYEKEERGRGNFPDRFSARQFPNYSSELNVNALLLGDSALYLCASSLAGAGNTIYFGEGSWLTVV.

This clonotype was detected only once. One base away lies a much larger clone, so this may be a sequencing read error. CDR3 nucleotides: TGTGCCAGCAGTTTTGGGTCTAGCGGGAGTGGTAATGAGCAGTTCTTC. As protein: CASSFGSSGSGNEQFF. This rearrangement joins TRBV12-3 or TRBV12-4 to TRBJ2-1; 10 nucleotides agree with TRBD2. The V and J ends lost 3 bases and 7 bases, in that order; junction bases with no gene match: 9. There are 16 residues in the CDR3.

This clonotype was counted many times. V usage is TRBV29-1 and J usage is TRBJ2-1; tentatively, D is TRBD2 (6 bases). This CDR3 comprises 14 residues. Per the germline V gene, CDR1 is SQVTM and CDR2 is ANQGSEA. V shed 8 bases and J shed 1 base, with 15 bases lying between them. The CDR3 protein is CSFRVGTSYNEQFF. DNA for the CDR3: TGCAGCTTCCGGGTTGGGACTTCCTACAATGAGCAGTTCTTC.

This clonotype was detected ten times or more. The J gene is TRBJ2-1, the V gene TRBV7-2; 10 bases agree with TRBD2. CDR3 length equals 16 residues. The V segment lost 1 base and the J segment 9 bases; nucleotides outside the gene matches: 9. Germline CDR1 SGHTA, CDR2 FQGNSA. This chain's CDR3 is CASSLDPLAGAFEQFF. The CDR3 nucleotides are TGTGCCAGCAGCTTAGACCCCCTAGCGGGAGCATTTGAGCAGTTCTTC.

This clonotype has ten or more counts. V gene TRBV7-9 combines with J gene TRBJ2-2; D perhaps matches TRBD2 (6 bases). The CDR3 is 13 residues long. With 5 bases removed from V and 5 bases from J, the gap between germline ends came to 9 bases. CDR1 and CDR2 (germline): SEHNR, FQNEAQ (reference sequence). The CDR3 DNA follows: TGTGCCAGCAGCGCTGGACTAACCGGGGAGCTGTTTTTT. Its translation is CASSAGLTGELFF.

The J gene is TRBJ2-3, the V gene TRBV9, with 10 bases lining up with TRBD1. The J segment lost 4 bases and the V segment lost 0 bases, leaving 14 bases of the junction unmatched. The CDR3 runs 19 residues. The germline gives CDR1 SGDLS, CDR2 YYNGEE. The CDR3 loop reads CASSVEFSGQGHRADTQYF. The DNA for the CDR3 is TGTGCCAGCAGCGTAGAGTTCTCGGGACAGGGGCATCGCGCAGATACGCAGTATTTT.

This clonotype came up many times. The J gene is TRBJ1-1, the V gene TRBV7-9; D unclear. Germline V gene sequence: CDR1 SEHNR, CDR2 FQNEAQ (reference sequence). V lost 11 bases, J lost 1 base, and 14 bases lay in between. The CDR3 is made up of 13 amino acids. DNA for the CDR3: TGTGCCTCCCTTAGGGAGCGGAACACTGAAGCTTTCTTT. It codes for CASLRERNTEAFF.

This clonotype occurred a few times. V usage is TRBV11-2 and J usage is TRBJ2-7; D might be TRBD1 (6 bases). V lost 5 bases and J lost 1, with 18 bases in between. The CDR3 is 16 amino acids. Germline V gene sequence: CDR1 SGHAT, CDR2 FQNNGV. This chain's CDR3 is CASSPLQGRRSYEQYF. DNA of the CDR3: TGTGCCAGCAGCCCATTACAGGGAAGGAGGTCCTACGAGCAGTACTTC.

This clonotype was seen a few times. This sequence joins TRBV16 and TRBJ1-2; unclear D gene. Germline CDR1 KGHSY, CDR2 FQNENV. V lost 2 bases and J 1 base, leaving 2 bases between the germline ends. The CDR3 consists of 12 residues. The CDR3 sequence is CASSQNNYGYTF. CDR3 DNA: TGTGCCAGCAGCCAAAATAACTATGGCTACACCTTC.